This T cell receptor (beta chain) was captured by sequencing in a study of cytomegalovirus exposure and HLA in healthy donors. General study findings and limits: In a later analysis, several top co-occurrence clusters appeared linked to parvovirus B19, influenza, CMV and Epstein-Barr virus. Analysis was carried out at a later point, and it linked a missense DCLRE1C variant to TCR beta V- and J-gene trimming.

Donors sampled were nominally healthy, though unrecorded immune exposures were likely. About this clone: The antigen is unknown.

The PCR contained 60 Vbeta and 13 Jbeta primers. Sequencing used immunoSEQ multiplex PCR; TCRdb keeps in-frame clones, though not all of them. The sample has about 70,000 clones. The clonotype comes from a female donor in good health and CMV-seropositive. Sequencing input: PBMCs.

The CDR3 DNA reads as TGTGCCAGTGGCACCTACGAGGGCCTCACAGATACGCAGTATTTT. The encoded protein is CASGTYEGLTDTQYF. V gene TRBV2 combines with J gene TRBJ2-3; D possibly corresponds to TRBD2 (5 bases). This CDR3 is 15 amino acids long. The germline V and J ends were trimmed by 9 bases and 2 bases, with 18 bases remaining between them. From germline, CDR1 is SNHLY and CDR2 FYNNEI.